The rows below give T cell receptor beta chains drawn from one sample of a study of PD-1 blockade in classical Hodgkin lymphoma. The table came from immunoSEQ multiplex PCR; TCRdb's copy has only in-frame clones and leaves some out. Of 70,000 or so clones in the sample, about 92% were seen once. Sequenced material: peripheral blood mononuclear cells (PBMCs), taken at baseline. All receptors come from a human donor with classical Hodgkin lymphoma. CDR3s include the opening cysteine and the closing phenylalanine or tryptophan. The D gene is left open where the match is weak.

d_call,j_call,v_call,cdr3_aa
NA,TRBJ2-7,TRBV2,CASSESGQLSLVVLAQYF
NA,TRBJ2-1,TRBV27,CASRGYSYNEQFF
NA,TRBJ2-6,TRBV5-1,CASSLGGGPAINVLTF
NA,TRBJ2-1,TRBV27,CASGLTSVLYNEQFF
NA,TRBJ2-5,TRBV7-9,CASKDPGGSETQYF
NA,TRBJ2-2,TRBV29-1,CSVEAFRGQGLEGFAGELFF
NA,TRBJ2-7,TRBV7-9,CASSFGESSYEQYF
TRBD2,TRBJ2-3,TRBV7-9,CASSLAKAGGGTDTQYF
NA,TRBJ2-1,TRBV6-5,CATRYGNEQFF
NA,TRBJ1-6,TRBV6-5,CASMASSYNSPLHF
NA,TRBJ2-5,TRBV7-3,CASSLGLGETQYF
NA,TRBJ2-7,TRBV7-5,CVRSSKLAGVNEQYF
NA,TRBJ1-1,TRBV4-1,CASSHAGFETEAFF
NA,TRBJ2-7,TRBV18,CASSPSRPDEQYF
NA,TRBJ1-1,TRBV27,CASSFNPNTEAFF
NA,TRBJ1-4,TRBV7-9,CASSLGGVELFF
TRBD1,TRBJ1-6,TRBV7-9,CASSLGTGGSYNSPLHF
NA,TRBJ2-3,TRBV30,CAWSLDIDTQYF
TRBD2,TRBJ2-7,TRBV7-9,CASSLAVTSGIYEQYF
NA,TRBJ2-5,TRBV15,CATSRPRQEQSQETQYF
NA,TRBJ2-6,TRBV18,CASSTRDSGSGANVLTF
NA,TRBJ2-5,TRBV7-2,CASSLVPVLGSVVETQYF
NA,TRBJ2-7,TRBV2,CASSEFRGGGTYEQYF
TRBD1,TRBJ2-3,TRBV27,CASSLLPQGADTQYF
NA,TRBJ2-5,TRBV7-7,CASSPEVSSTQTQYF
NA,TRBJ2-3,TRBV5-1,CASSFGASRVTDTQYF
NA,TRBJ2-7,TRBV4-1,CASSQDNLASGEQYF
NA,TRBJ2-1,TRBV29-1,CSVEDLWDGEYNEQFF
NA,TRBJ2-3,TRBV18,CASSPADWTDTQYF
NA,TRBJ2-2,TRBV11-2,CASSFISGNTGELFF
NA,TRBJ2-7,TRBV5-1,CASSTGRHPSYEQYF
TRBD1,TRBJ2-7,TRBV28,CASSESGQGGSYKQYF
NA,TRBJ2-5,TRBV2,CASSEATWEEKSETQYF
NA,TRBJ2-1,TRBV6-4,CASGGNEQFF
NA,TRBJ2-7,TRBV30,CAWSELTVPHEQYF
NA,TRBJ1-1,TRBV5-1,CASSVTILGNTEAFF
TRBD1,TRBJ1-5,TRBV10-3,CAISERGQSQPQHF
NA,TRBJ1-5,TRBV7-9,CASSLDSGRLQPQHF
NA,TRBJ1-2,TRBV28,CASSFSRDYGYTF
TRBD1,TRBJ1-1,TRBV9,CASSVVRDRGGAEAFF
TRBD1,TRBJ2-1,TRBV2,CASSGMGQGTYNEQFF
NA,NA,TRBV6-1,CASSGVAVSLYEQYF
NA,TRBJ2-3,TRBV10-3,CATADRNTDTQYF
TRBD1,TRBJ1-2,TRBV19,CASSREDRGIYGYTF
NA,TRBJ2-7,TRBV6-5,CASTRGQNSYEQYF
NA,TRBJ2-3,TRBV25-1,CASSAQGHPTDTQYF